The present entry profiles one T cell receptor beta chain with its context. These data are taken from a study of blood T cell repertoires in COVID-19. Authors' methods: Using reference gene primer amplification, nucleated cell counts were estimated. The protocol was immunoSEQ multiplex PCR, while the TCRdb copy is restricted to in-frame clones and leaves out a portion. V and J calls and clone size are as listed in that table; D and trimming were resolved from the DNA. The sample lists 50,000 to 65,000 clones, over 75% occurring once. CDR1 is KGHSH, CDR2 LQKENI, per germline. V gave up 0 bases and J gave up 1 base, with 10 bases separating them. The CDR3 consists of 16 residues.

Input material: peripheral blood. The chain recombines TRBV18 with TRBJ2-1; possible D gene TRBD2, 6 bases. This receptor was taken from a man between 50 and 59 years old with active COVID-19. The CDR3 nucleotides read TGTGCCAGCTCACCACCCGGAGGGACTTCCTACAATGAGCAGTTCTTC. It translates to CASSPPGGTSYNEQFF.